This TCR beta chain was identified during a study of blood T cell repertoires in COVID-19. Assay: immunoSEQ multiplex PCR; the TCRdb copy retains only in-frame clones and omits some. The sample gives about 89,000 clones, 81% of which show up once; around a tenth is in the top ten. Germline loops: CDR1 GTSNPN, CDR2 SVGIG (reference sequence). V lost 0 bases and J 7 bases, leaving 10 bases between the germline ends. This CDR3 comprises 12 residues. In its sample, this clone was seen a few times. The sequence came from a woman of 80 years or more with acute or convalescent COVID-19. The chain employs TRBV30 and TRBJ2-7; D gene ambiguous. The specimen sequenced was peripheral blood. The CDR3 is CAWSVHGWEQYF. Written as DNA, the CDR3 is TGTGCCTGGAGTGTACATGGCTGGGAGCAGTACTTC. Based on the CDR3 plus reference TRBV30 and TRBJ2-7, the full variable domain is SQTIHQWPATLVQPVGSPLSLECTVEGTSNPNLYWYRQAAGRGLQLLFYSVGIGQISSEVPQNLSASRPQDRQFILSSKKLLLSDSGFYLCAWSVHGWEQYFGPGTRLTVT.